The 26 T cell receptor beta chains given below trace back to one sample, sequenced in a study of T-cell memory formation after mild COVID-19 (dated by TCRdb to the early 2020s). Libraries were prepared through 5' RACE. Instrument on record: Illumina NovaSeq 6000. The public sequencing data were trimmed at Q25 with fastp and processed into clonotypes with MiXCR by TCRdb, which kept only in-frame beta chains. Here each entry gathers all rows of one CDR3 protein and keeps the most common genes and DNA. This sample lists some 43,000 distinct CDR3 sequences; 6% to 6.5% were detected once. The ten largest make up roughly 0.8% of the sample. Sequenced input: PBMCs or a T cell subset sorted from them (not recorded which). The receptors here all came from an adult who had mild COVID-19 (a few samples of this study predate the infection). The sample titles of this study are shuffled in the database, so cell type and time point are left out.

The rearrangement joins TRBV20-1 to TRBJ2-1; 8 bases are shared with TRBD2. CDR3 length equals 14 residues. CDR1 and CDR2 (germline): DFQATT, SNEGSKA (reference sequence). The J segment lost 7 bases and the V segment lost 2 bases, leaving 7 bases of the junction unmatched. The CDR3, as DNA: TGCAGTGCTAGATTCGGCGGGGGGCCTAATGAGCAGTTCTTC. It encodes CSARFGGGPNEQFF.

This chain connects TRBV15 to TRBJ2-2; D may be TRBD2 (6 bases). This CDR3 contains 15 residues. CDR1 and CDR2 (germline): LNHNV, YYDKDF (reference sequence). V lost 3 bases and J 3 bases, leaving 11 bases between the germline ends. The CDR3, as DNA: TGTGCCACCAGCAGTGGGACGGGGGACACCGGGGAGCTGTTTTTT. The encoded protein is CATSSGTGDTGELFF. Based on the CDR3 plus reference TRBV15 and TRBJ2-2, the full variable domain is DAMVIQNPRYQVTQFGKPVTLSCSQTLNHNVMYWYQQKSSQAPKLLFHYYDKDFNNEADTPDNFQSRRPNTSFCFLDIRSPGLGDTAMYLCATSSGTGDTGELFFGEGSRLTVL.

This clonotype was found many times. The rearrangement uses TRBV7-2 and TRBJ2-1; maybe TRBD2 (6 bases). V lost 1 base, J lost 0 bases, and 22 bases lay in between. Germline CDR1 is SGHTA and CDR2 is FQGNSA. CDR3 length: 20 amino acids. The CDR3 nucleotides are TGTGCCAGCAGCTTAGGTCGTGCGGTAGCGGTTGAGAGCTCCTACAATGAGCAGTTCTTC. As protein: CASSLGRAVAVESSYNEQFF.

This clonotype has ten or more counts. The genes are TRBV5-1 and TRBJ2-5; tentatively, D is TRBD1 or TRBD2 (5 bases each). The V gene lost 2 bases and the J gene lost 3 bases, with 11 bases spanning the gap. Germline CDR1 is SGHRS and CDR2 is YFSETQ. CDR3 length equals 14 residues. In DNA form, the CDR3 reads TGCGCCAGCAGCTTCCGGGACGCCGAAGAGACCCAGTACTTC. This translates into CASSFRDAEETQYF.

This clonotype was seen repeatedly, ten times or more. Written as DNA, the CDR3 is TGTGCCAGCAGCCAAAGGCAGGGGATGAACACTGAAGCTTTCTTT. Its protein product is CASSQRQGMNTEAFF. The chain employs TRBV3-1 and TRBJ1-1, with D perhaps matching TRBD1 (6 bases). CDR3 length equals 15 residues. Germline CDR1 and CDR2: LGHDT and YNNKEL (reference sequence). V was shortened by 2 bases and J by 0 bases, with 10 bases between the two germline ends.

The rearrangement links TRBV4-1 to TRBJ2-3; D may be TRBD1 (5 bases). This CDR3 region has 17 residues. Trimming left V 3 bases short and J 0 bases short, with 16 bases between. The germline V gene encodes CDR1 MGHRA and CDR2 YSYEKL. CDR3 sequence: CASSQGQAASSTDTQYF. DNA for the CDR3: TGCGCCAGCAGCCAGGGGCAGGCAGCCTCTAGCACAGATACGCAGTATTTT.

The chain uses TRBV3-1 and TRBJ1-2, with 11 bases aligning to TRBD1. This CDR3 contains 14 residues. The junction had 4 bases not matched to a gene; V was cut back by 6 bases and J by 4 bases. Germline values: CDR1 LGHDT, CDR2 YNNKEL (reference sequence). CDR3 protein: CASSRTGGTYGYTF. The CDR3, as DNA: TGTGCCAGCAGTCGGACAGGGGGCACCTATGGCTACACCTTC.

Ten or more counts support this clonotype. The J gene is TRBJ1-4, the V gene TRBV6-5; perhaps TRBD1 as D (6 bases). CDR3 length equals 12 residues. Germline CDR1 MNHEY, CDR2 SVGAGI. Deletions cut 5 bases from V and 8 bases from J, with 9 bases between. The CDR3 here is CASSPGTEKLFF. DNA for the CDR3: TGTGCCAGCAGTCCCGGGACAGAAAAACTGTTTTTT.

In its sample, this clonotype was seen many times. The rearrangement uses TRBV20-1 and TRBJ2-3, with 11 bases lining up with TRBD1. The CDR3 totals 15 residues. The J segment lost 3 bases and the V segment lost 5 bases, leaving 7 bases of the junction unmatched. Germline CDR1 DFQATT, CDR2 SNEGSKA (reference sequence). DNA of the CDR3: TGCAGTGCTCGACCCGGGACAGGGGGGACAGATACGCAGTATTTT. It yields the protein CSARPGTGGTDTQYF.

This clonotype was detected ten times or more. The chain uses TRBV5-1 and TRBJ2-1; 8 bases agree with TRBD2. Germline-derived CDR1 and CDR2 are SGHRS and YFSETQ. CDR3 length: 14 amino acids. V shed 0 bases, J shed 9 bases, and the junction held 5 bases outside the gene matches. DNA for the CDR3: TGCGCCAGCAGCTTGGTGCTGGCGGGAGGTGAGCAGTTCTTC. Its protein is CASSLVLAGGEQFF.

This clonotype was counted between two and nine times. This sequence joins TRBV15 and TRBJ2-1, with D possibly TRBD1 on 5 matching bases. CDR1 is LNHNV, CDR2 YYDKDF, per germline (reference sequence). Trimming took 1 base from V and 8 from J, leaving 21 bases between them. The CDR3 has 17 amino acids. For the CDR3, the DNA is TGTGCCACCAGCAGAGTGACAGCTATCGTCGTTCCCGATGAGCAGTTCTTC. Translating it yields CATSRVTAIVVPDEQFF.

This clonotype was counted a few times. The J gene is TRBJ2-6, the V gene TRBV2, with unresolved D. This CDR3 has 15 residues. Per germline, CDR1 SNHLY and CDR2 FYNNEI. V was clipped by 6 bases and J by 0 bases, with 9 bases between them. CDR3 sequence reads: CASRRTASGANVLTF. CDR3 in DNA: TGTGCCAGCAGGAGGACGGCCTCTGGGGCCAACGTCCTGACTTTC.

At least ten counts were recorded for this clonotype. The chain combines TRBV7-6 with TRBJ2-1; D may be TRBD1 (6 bases). Germline V CDR1 and CDR2: SGHVS, FNYEAQ. The V and J ends lost 2 bases and 0 bases respectively, with 8 bases between them. CDR3 length: 15 residues. The DNA of the CDR3 is TGTGCCAGCAGCTTAACAGGGAGCTCCTACAATGAGCAGTTCTTC. It encodes CASSLTGSSYNEQFF.

This clonotype was detected a few times. J is TRBJ1-4 and V is TRBV20-1; D gene uncertain. Germline V gene sequence: CDR1 DFQATT, CDR2 SNEGSKA (reference sequence). The CDR3 loop spans 16 amino acids. Trimming stripped 6 bases from V and 8 bases from J, with 25 bases between. Written as DNA, the CDR3 is TGCAGTGCAGACGGGGTCGGGCAGTCCCCGGGCGAAAAACTGTTTTTT. Translating it yields CSADGVGQSPGEKLFF.

This clonotype was counted many times. The gene calls are TRBV27 and TRBJ1-5; TRBD1 matches at 8 bases. CDR1 and CDR2 from the germline V gene are MNHEY and SMNVEV (reference sequence). The V gene end was trimmed by 3 bases and the J gene end by 6 bases; junction bases not matched to a gene: 7. CDR3 length: 15 amino acids. The CDR3 coding sequence is TGTGCCAGCAGTTTCCAAGGACAGGGAGGTCAGCCCCAGCATTTT. Amino acids: CASSFQGQGGQPQHF.

This clonotype was counted at least ten times. This chain joins TRBV20-1 and TRBJ2-7; 9 bases are shared with TRBD1. Germline CDR1 and CDR2: DFQATT and SNEGSKA (reference sequence). The CDR3 loop spans 16 amino acids. Trimming cost V 1 base and J 5 bases; bases outside gene matches: 12. The CDR3 DNA reads as TGCAGTGCTAGAGTTTTCCCTTTGGACAGGGGCGACGAGCAGTACTTC. Translation: CSARVFPLDRGDEQYF.

The chain couples TRBV12-3 or TRBV12-4 to TRBJ2-6; D may be TRBD1 (5 bases). The CDR3 extends over 15 amino acids. The V end was cut by 3 bases, the J end by 2 bases, with 8 bases between. In DNA, the CDR3 is TGTGCCAGCAGTTTTGGGGCCGCTGGGGCCAACGTCCTGACTTTC. Amino acid sequence: CASSFGAAGANVLTF.

This sequence joins TRBV3-1 and TRBJ2-2; 8 nucleotides line up with TRBD2. V dropped 3 bases and J dropped 4; count of bases not matched to a gene: 13. The CDR3 runs to 18 residues. From germline, CDR1 is LGHDT and CDR2 YNNKEL (reference sequence). Here the CDR3 reads CASSHSGRYLSGTGELFF. For the CDR3, the DNA is TGTGCCAGCAGCCACAGCGGGAGATATTTATCGGGCACCGGGGAGCTGTTTTTT.

Many counts were recorded for this clonotype. The rearrangement joins TRBV5-1 to TRBJ2-3; weak D call: TRBD1 (6 bases). Trimming left V 4 bases short and J 0 bases short, with 15 bases between. CDR1 is SGHRS and CDR2 is YFSETQ in the germline V gene. CDR3 length: 16 amino acids. The CDR3 here is CASSLQGQTSTDTQYF. CDR3 nucleotide sequence: TGCGCCAGCAGCCTCCAGGGGCAAACTAGCACAGATACGCAGTATTTT.

On this clonotype itself: A much larger clonotype is one base distant, so this may be a read error. The chain recombines TRBV20-1 with TRBJ1-5; 9 bases fit TRBD1. The CDR3 runs to 13 residues. The germline V gene has CDR1 DFQATT and CDR2 SNEGSKA (reference sequence). The CDR3 bases are TGCAGTGCTAGGGGACAGGGCAATCAGCCCAAGCATTTT. This translates into CSARGQGNQPKHF.

At least ten counts were recorded for this clonotype. V gene TRBV5-5 combines with J gene TRBJ2-3; D gene ambiguous. The CDR3 is made up of 16 amino acids. Trimming took 0 bases from V and 2 from J, leaving 13 bases between them. CDR1 and CDR2 (germline): SGHKS, YYEKEE (reference sequence). For the CDR3, the DNA is TGTGCCAGCAGCTTGGGTCTGTCCATATCCACAGATACGCAGTATTTT. It codes for CASSLGLSISTDTQYF.

V usage is TRBV11-2 and J usage is TRBJ1-1; D gene uncertain. V gave up 3 bases and J gave up 3 bases, with 17 bases separating them. The CDR3 contains 16 residues. Germline V gene lookup returns CDR1 SGHAT and CDR2 FQNNGV. CDR3: CASSLIQHSSDTEAFF. CDR3 DNA sequence: TGTGCCAGCAGCTTGATACAGCACAGTAGTGACACTGAAGCTTTCTTT.

This clonotype was recorded at least ten times. This rearrangement joins TRBV27 to TRBJ2-1; the match to TRBD1 covers 9 bases. Germline V gives CDR1 MNHEY, CDR2 SMNVEV (reference sequence). V lost 6 bases to trimming and J lost 5 bases; unmatched junction nucleotides: 8. This CDR3 has 15 residues. DNA for the CDR3: TGTGCCAGCAGGGGGGGGACAGGGTCGAACAATGAGCAGTTCTTC. As protein: CASRGGTGSNNEQFF.

The chain has TRBV7-9 and TRBJ2-6, with a possible D match to TRBD2 (5 bases). The CDR3 covers 13 residues. Trimming left V 5 bases short and J 8 bases short, with 10 bases between. The germline gives CDR1 SEHNR, CDR2 FQNEAQ (reference sequence). The CDR3 protein is CASSLLGTNVLTF. The CDR3 nucleotides read TGTGCCAGCAGCCTCCTCGGGACCAACGTCCTGACTTTC.

This clonotype was found a few times. The V gene is TRBV2, the J gene TRBJ1-2; the D gene is possibly TRBD1 (6 bases). This CDR3 region has 14 residues. V dropped 2 bases and J dropped 6 bases, with 13 bases sitting between them. Germline CDR1 and CDR2: SNHLY and FYNNEI. The CDR3 DNA sequence: TGTGCCAGCAGTGAATTCGGGGGGCCGGATGGCTACACCTTC. Amino acids: CASSEFGGPDGYTF.

This clonotype was picked up many times. This chain joins TRBV24-1 and TRBJ2-1; D may be TRBD2 (5 bases). CDR3 length equals 13 residues. The V end was cut by 9 bases, the J end by 8 bases, with 16 bases between. Germline values: CDR1 KGHDR, CDR2 SFDVKD. The CDR3 loop is CATRGLAMDEQFF. The CDR3 DNA follows: TGTGCCACCCGTGGGCTAGCTATGGATGAGCAGTTCTTC.